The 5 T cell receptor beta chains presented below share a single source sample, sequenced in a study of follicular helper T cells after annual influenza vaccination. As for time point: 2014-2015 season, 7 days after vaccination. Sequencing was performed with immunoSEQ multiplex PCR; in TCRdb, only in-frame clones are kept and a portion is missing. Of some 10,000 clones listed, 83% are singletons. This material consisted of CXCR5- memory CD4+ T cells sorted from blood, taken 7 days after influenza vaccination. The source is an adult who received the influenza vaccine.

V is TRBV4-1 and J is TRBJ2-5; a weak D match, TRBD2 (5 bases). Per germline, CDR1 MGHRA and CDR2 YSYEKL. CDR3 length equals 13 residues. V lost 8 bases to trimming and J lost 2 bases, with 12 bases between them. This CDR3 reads CASGLALQETQYF. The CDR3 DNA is TGCGCCAGCGGGCTAGCCTTACAAGAGACCCAGTACTTC.

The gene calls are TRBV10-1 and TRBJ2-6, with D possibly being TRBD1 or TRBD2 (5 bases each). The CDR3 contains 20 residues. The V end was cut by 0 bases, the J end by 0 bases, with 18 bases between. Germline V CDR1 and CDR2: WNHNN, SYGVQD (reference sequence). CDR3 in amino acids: CASSESERGPGTSGANVLTF. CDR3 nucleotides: TGCGCCAGCAGTGAGTCCGAGAGGGGTCCAGGGACCTCTGGGGCCAACGTCCTGACTTTC.

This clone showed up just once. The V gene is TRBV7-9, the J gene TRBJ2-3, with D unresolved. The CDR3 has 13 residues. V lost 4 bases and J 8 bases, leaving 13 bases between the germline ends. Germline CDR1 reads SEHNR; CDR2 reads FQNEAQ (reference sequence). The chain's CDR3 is CASSSRRAATQYF. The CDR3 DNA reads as TGTGCCAGCAGCTCTAGAAGGGCCGCTACGCAGTATTTT. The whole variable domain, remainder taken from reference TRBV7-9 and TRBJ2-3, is DTGVSQNPRHKITKRGQNVTFRCDPISEHNRLYWYRQTLGQGPEFLTYFQNEAQLEKSRLLSDRFSAERPKGSFSTLEIQRTEQGDSAMYLCASSSRRAATQYFGPGTRLTVL.

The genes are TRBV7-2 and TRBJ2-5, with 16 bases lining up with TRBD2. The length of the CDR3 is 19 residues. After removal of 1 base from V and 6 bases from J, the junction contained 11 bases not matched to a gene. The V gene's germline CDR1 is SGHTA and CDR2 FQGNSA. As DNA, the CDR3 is TGTGCCAGCAGCTTAGGGAGGCCGGGACTAGCGGGGGGGCCGAAGACCCAGTACTTC. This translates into CASSLGRPGLAGGPKTQYF.

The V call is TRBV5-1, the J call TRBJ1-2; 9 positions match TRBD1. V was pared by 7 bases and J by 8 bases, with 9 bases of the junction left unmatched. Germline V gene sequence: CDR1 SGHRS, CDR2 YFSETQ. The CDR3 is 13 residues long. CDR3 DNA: TGCGCCAGCTCTAACAGGGGGCAAGGGGGCTACACCTTC. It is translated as CASSNRGQGGYTF. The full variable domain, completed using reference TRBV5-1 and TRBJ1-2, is KAGVTQTPRYLIKTRGQQVTLSCSPISGHRSVSWYQQTPGQGLQFLFEYFSETQRNKGNFPGRFSGRQFSNSRSEMNVSTLELGDSALYLCASSNRGQGGYTFGSGTRLTVV.